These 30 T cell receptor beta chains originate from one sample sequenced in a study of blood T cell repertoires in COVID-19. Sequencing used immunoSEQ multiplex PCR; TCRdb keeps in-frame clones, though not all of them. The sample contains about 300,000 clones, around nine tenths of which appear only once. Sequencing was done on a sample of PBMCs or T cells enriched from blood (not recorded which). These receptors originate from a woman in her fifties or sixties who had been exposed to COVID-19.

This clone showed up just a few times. The CDR3: CASSGGQSYEQYF. The CDR3 DNA reads as TGTGCCAGCAGTGGGGGACAGTCCTACGAGCAGTACTTC. The V call is TRBV2, the J call TRBJ2-7; 7 bases map to TRBD1. The germline V gene has CDR1 SNHLY and CDR2 FYNNEI. The V segment lost 4 bases and the J segment 1 base; nucleotides outside the gene matches: 1. The CDR3 sequence is 13 residues long.

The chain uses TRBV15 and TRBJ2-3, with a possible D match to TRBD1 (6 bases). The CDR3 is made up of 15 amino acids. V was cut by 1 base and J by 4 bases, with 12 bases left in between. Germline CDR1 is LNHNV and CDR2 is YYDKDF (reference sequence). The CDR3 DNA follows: TGTGCCACCAGCAGAGGGGGGCACCGCGCAGATACGCAGTATTTT. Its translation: CATSRGGHRADTQYF.

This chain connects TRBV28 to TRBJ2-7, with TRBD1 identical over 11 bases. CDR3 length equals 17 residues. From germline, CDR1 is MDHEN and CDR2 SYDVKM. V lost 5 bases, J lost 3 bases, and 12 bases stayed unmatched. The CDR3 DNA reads TGTGCCAGCAGTGGCGTGACAACCGGGACAGGGGGCTACGAGCAGTACTTC. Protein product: CASSGVTTGTGGYEQYF.

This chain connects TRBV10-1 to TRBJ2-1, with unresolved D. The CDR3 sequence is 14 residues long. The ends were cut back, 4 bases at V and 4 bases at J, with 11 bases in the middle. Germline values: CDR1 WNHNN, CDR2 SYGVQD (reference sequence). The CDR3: CASSVTDLYNEQFF. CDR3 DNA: TGCGCCAGCAGTGTTACAGATTTGTACAATGAGCAGTTCTTC.

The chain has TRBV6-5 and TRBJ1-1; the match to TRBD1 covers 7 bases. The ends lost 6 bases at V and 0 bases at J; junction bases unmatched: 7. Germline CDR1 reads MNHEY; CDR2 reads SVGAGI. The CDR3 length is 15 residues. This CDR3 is CASSDHGTVNTEAFF. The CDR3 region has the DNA TGTGCCAGCAGCGACCACGGGACAGTGAACACTGAAGCTTTCTTT.

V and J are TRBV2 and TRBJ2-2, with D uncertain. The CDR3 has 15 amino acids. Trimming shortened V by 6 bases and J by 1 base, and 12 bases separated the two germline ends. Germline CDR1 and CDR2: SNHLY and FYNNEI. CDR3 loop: CASRENHLNTGELFF. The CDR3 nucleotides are TGTGCCAGCAGGGAGAACCATCTGAACACCGGGGAGCTGTTTTTT.

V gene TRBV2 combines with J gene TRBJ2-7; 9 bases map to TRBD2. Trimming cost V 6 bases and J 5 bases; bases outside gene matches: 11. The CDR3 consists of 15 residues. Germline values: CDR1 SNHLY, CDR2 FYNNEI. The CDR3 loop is CASSVNGLAINEQYF. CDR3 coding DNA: TGTGCCAGCAGCGTAAATGGACTAGCGATAAACGAGCAGTACTTC. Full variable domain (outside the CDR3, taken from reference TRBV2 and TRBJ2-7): EPEVTQTPSHQVTQMGQEVILRCVPISNHLYFYWYRQILGQKVEFLVSFYNNEISEKSEIFDDQFSVERPDGSNFTLKIRSTKLEDSAMYFCASSVNGLAINEQYFGPGTRLTVT.

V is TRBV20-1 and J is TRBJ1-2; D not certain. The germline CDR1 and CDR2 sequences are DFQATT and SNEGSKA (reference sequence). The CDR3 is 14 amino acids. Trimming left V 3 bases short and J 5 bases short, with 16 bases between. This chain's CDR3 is CSASPGRAGYGYTF. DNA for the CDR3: TGCAGTGCTAGTCCCGGGAGGGCCGGATATGGCTACACCTTC.

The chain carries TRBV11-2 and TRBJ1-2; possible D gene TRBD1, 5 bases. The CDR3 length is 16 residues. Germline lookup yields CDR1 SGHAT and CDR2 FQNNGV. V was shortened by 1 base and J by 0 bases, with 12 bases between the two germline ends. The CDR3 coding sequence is TGTGCCAGCAGCTTAGGCGGTGCAGGGACTAACTATGGCTACACCTTC. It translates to CASSLGGAGTNYGYTF.

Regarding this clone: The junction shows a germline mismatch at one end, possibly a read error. This CDR3 is CASSPGGVTGSYEQYF. For the CDR3, the DNA is TGTGCTAGCAGTCCCGGGGGGGTGACAGGTTCCTACGAGCAGTACTTC. This sequence joins TRBV7-7 and TRBJ2-7; 8 nucleotides agree with TRBD2. The CDR3 totals 16 residues. CDR1 is SSHAT, CDR2 FNYEAQ, per germline (reference sequence).

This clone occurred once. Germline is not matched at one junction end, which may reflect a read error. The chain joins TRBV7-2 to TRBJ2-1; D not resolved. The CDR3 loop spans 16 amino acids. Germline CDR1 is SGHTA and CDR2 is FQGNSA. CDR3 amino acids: CASSLAVTTSYNKQFF. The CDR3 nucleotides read TGTGCCAGCAGCTTAGCGGTAACTACCTCCTACAATAAGCAGTTCTTC.

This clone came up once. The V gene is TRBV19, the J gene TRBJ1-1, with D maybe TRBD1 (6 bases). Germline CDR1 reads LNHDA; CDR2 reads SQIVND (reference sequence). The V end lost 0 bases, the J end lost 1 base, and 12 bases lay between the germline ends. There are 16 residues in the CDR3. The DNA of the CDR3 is TGTGCCAGTAGTATAGACTCCGGGACACCGAACACTGAAGCTTTCTTT. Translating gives CASSIDSGTPNTEAFF.

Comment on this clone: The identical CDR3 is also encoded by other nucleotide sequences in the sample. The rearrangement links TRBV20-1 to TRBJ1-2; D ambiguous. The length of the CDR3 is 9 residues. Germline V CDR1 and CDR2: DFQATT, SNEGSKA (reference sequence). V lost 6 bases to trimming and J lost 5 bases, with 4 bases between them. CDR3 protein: CSATYGYTF. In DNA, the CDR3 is TGCAGTGCCACATATGGCTACACCTTC.

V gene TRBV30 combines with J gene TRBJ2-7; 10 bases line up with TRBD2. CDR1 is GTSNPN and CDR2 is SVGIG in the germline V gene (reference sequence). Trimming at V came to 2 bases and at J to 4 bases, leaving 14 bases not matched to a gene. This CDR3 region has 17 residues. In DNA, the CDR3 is TGTGCCTGGAGTATGGGAACTAGCGGGACGGCCCGTTACGAGCAGTACTTC. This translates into CAWSMGTSGTARYEQYF.

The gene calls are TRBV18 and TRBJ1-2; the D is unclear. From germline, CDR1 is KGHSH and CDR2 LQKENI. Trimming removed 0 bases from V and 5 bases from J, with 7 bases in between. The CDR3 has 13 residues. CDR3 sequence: CASSPPGFYGYTF. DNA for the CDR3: TGTGCCAGCTCACCACCCGGTTTTTATGGCTACACCTTC.

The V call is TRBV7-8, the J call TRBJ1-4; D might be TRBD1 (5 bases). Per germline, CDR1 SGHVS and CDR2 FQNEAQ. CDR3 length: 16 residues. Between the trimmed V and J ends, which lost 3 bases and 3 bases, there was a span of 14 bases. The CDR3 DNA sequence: TGTGCCAGCAGCTTGCAGACCGGGACTTCTAATGAAAAACTGTTTTTT. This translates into CASSLQTGTSNEKLFF.

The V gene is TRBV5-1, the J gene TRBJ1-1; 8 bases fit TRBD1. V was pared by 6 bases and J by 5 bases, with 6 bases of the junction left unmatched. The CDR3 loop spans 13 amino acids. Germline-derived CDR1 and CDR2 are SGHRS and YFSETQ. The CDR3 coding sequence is TGCGCCAGCAAAGGACAGGGAGGGACTGAAGCTTTCTTT. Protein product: CASKGQGGTEAFF.

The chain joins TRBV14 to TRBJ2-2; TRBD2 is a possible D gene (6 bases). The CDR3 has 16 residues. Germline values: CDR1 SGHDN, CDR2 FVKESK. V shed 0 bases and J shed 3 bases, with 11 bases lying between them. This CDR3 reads CASSQDAGQDTGELFF. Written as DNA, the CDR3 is TGTGCCAGCAGCCAAGATGCGGGGCAGGACACCGGGGAGCTGTTTTTT.

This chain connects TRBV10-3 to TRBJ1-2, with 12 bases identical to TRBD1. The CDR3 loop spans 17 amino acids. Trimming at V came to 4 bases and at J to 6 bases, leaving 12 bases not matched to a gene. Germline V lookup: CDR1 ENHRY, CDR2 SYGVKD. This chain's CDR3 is CAISGVGDRGLVDGYTF. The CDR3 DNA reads TGTGCCATCAGTGGAGTAGGGGACAGGGGGCTAGTTGATGGCTACACCTTC.

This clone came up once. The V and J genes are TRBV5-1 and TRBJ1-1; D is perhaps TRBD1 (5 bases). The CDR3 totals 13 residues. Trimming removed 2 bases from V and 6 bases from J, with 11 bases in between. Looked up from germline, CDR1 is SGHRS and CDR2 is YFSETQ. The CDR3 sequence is CASSFPPGPEAFF. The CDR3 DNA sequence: TGCGCCAGCAGCTTTCCGCCAGGGCCTGAAGCTTTCTTT.

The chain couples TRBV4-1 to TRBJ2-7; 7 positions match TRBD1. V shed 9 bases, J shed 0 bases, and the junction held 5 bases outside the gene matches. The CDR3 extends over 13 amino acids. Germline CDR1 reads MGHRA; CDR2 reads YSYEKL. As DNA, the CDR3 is TGCGCCAGTAGGGCAGGGGGCTCCTACGAGCAGTACTTC. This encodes CASRAGGSYEQYF.

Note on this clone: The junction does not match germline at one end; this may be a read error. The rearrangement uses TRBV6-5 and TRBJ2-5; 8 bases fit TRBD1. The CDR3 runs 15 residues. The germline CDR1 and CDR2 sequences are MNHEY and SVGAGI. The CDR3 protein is CARSSGQAFQETQYF. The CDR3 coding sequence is TGTGCCAGAAGTTCGGGACAGGCTTTCCAAGAGACCCAGTACTTC.

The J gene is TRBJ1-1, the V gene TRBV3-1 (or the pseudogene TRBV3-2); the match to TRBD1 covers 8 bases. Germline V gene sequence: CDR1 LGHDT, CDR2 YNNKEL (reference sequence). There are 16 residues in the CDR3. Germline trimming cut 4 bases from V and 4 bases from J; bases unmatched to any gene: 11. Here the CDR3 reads CASSPTKDRVGTEAFF. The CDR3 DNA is TGTGCCAGCAGCCCCACCAAGGACAGGGTGGGCACTGAAGCTTTCTTT.

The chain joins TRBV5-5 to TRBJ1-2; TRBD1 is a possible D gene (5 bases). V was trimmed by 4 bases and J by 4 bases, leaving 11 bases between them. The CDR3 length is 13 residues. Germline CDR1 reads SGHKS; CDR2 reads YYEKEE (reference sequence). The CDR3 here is CASSPGRGYGYTF. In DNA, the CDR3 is TGTGCCAGCAGCCCCGGGAGGGGCTATGGCTACACCTTC.

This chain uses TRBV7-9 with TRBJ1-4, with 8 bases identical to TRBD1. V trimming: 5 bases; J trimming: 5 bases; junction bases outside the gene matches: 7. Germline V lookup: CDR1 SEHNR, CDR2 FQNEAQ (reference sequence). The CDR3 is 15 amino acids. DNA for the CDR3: TGTGCCAGCAGCCCTGGGACAGGAGGAAATGAAAAACTGTTTTTT. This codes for CASSPGTGGNEKLFF.

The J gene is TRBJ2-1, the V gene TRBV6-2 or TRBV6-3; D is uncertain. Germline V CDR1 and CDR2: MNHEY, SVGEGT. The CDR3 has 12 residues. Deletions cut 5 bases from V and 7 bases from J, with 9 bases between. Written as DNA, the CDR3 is TGTGCCAGCAGTGACCCACAGAATGAGCAGTTCTTC. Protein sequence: CASSDPQNEQFF.

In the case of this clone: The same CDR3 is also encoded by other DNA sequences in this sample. The CDR3 sequence: CSVDGLAGDSTDTQYF. The CDR3 DNA reads TGCAGCGTTGATGGTCTAGCGGGAGATAGCACAGATACGCAGTATTTT. The V gene is TRBV29-1, the J gene TRBJ2-3; TRBD2 aligns across 10 bases. Losses at the gene ends were 3 bases for V and 0 bases for J; bases not matched to a gene: 6. The germline V gene has CDR1 SQVTM and CDR2 ANQGSEA. The CDR3 loop spans 16 amino acids.

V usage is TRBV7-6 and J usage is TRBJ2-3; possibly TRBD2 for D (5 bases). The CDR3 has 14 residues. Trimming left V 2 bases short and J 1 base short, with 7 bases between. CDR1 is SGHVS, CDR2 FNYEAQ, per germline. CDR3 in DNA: TGTGCCAGCAGCTTAAGCGGAGGCACAGATACGCAGTATTTT. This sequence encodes CASSLSGGTDTQYF.

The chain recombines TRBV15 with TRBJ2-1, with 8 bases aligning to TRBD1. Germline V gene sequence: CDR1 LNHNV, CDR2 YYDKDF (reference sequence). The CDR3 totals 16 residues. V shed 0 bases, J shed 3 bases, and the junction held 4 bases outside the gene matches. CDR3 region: CATSRDPRGLYNEQFF. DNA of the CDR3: TGTGCCACCAGCAGAGATCCCAGGGGGCTCTACAATGAGCAGTTCTTC.

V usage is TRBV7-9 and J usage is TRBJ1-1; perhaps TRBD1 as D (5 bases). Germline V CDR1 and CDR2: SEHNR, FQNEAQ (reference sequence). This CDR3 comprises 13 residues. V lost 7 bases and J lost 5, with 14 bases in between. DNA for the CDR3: TGTGCCAGCACTGGGCAGGGTTGGACTGAAGCTTTCTTT. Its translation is CASTGQGWTEAFF. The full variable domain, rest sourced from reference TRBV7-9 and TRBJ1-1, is DTGVSQNPRHKITKRGQNVTFRCDPISEHNRLYWYRQTLGQGPEFLTYFQNEAQLEKSRLLSDRFSAERPKGSFSTLEIQRTEQGDSAMYLCASTGQGWTEAFFGQGTRLTVV.